This T cell receptor (beta chain) was recovered during a study of T-cell reconstitution after alpha-beta-depleted transplantation in children. Study-wide points: Alpha-beta T cells about two months after transplant reportedly derived from several hundred expanded graft clones.

The CDR3 loop spans 16 amino acids. V lost 0 bases, J lost 1 base, and 10 bases lay in between. Germline V lookup: CDR1 SGHVS, CDR2 FQNEAQ. A library of TCRbeta sequences, prepared with unique molecular identifiers, was generated. TCRdb re-derived calls from the PCR reads in MiXCR, one entry per CDR3 protein. In the table there are 45,000 to 70,000 distinct CDR3 sequences, about 40% of which are singletons. With respect to this clonotype: Its antigen is unknown.

The chain combines TRBV7-8 with TRBJ1-5; D may be TRBD1 (5 bases). This specimen was PBMCs, mostly from graft donor cells, taken 360 days after TCRalphabeta/CD19-depleted stem cell transplant. The TCR comes from a male patient under 18 who had a stem cell transplant for acute lymphoblastic leukemia, so the T cells may come from the graft donor. DNA of the CDR3: TGTGCCAGCAGCTTAGCCAGGGCGGTAAGCAATCAGCCCCAGCATTTT. Encoded protein: CASSLARAVSNQPQHF.